The 19 T cell receptor beta chains below come from one sample, sequenced in a study of blood T cells in healthy people across ages. It was with a sample-barcoded 5' primer and a J-beta primer mix that a second PCR of roughly 7 to 12 cycles was run. Each CDR3 protein is one row after TCRdb ran MiXCR on the 5' RACE reads. The table lists about 750,000 distinct CDR3 sequences, about 55% of them singletons. Sequencing input: blood. These receptors were collected from a man at least 80 years old in good health.

J is TRBJ1-6 and V is TRBV27; D remains ambiguous. CDR1 and CDR2 from the germline V gene are MNHEY and SMNVEV (reference sequence). Trimming shortened V by 8 bases and J by 9 bases, and 11 bases separated the two germline ends. The length of the CDR3 is 12 residues. The DNA of the CDR3 is TGTGCCAGCCACTCGTGGGGTTCACCCCTCCACTTT. Amino acids: CASHSWGSPLHF.

The chain carries TRBV27 and TRBJ1-2; the match to TRBD1 covers 12 bases. The V gene end was trimmed by 4 bases and the J gene end by 2 bases; junction bases not matched to a gene: 5. The CDR3 extends over 16 amino acids. CDR1 and CDR2 (germline): MNHEY, SMNVEV (reference sequence). The CDR3 DNA reads TGTGCCAGCAGTTACAGGGACAGGGGGCACAACTATGGCTACACCTTC. It codes for CASSYRDRGHNYGYTF.

The rearrangement uses TRBV4-2 and TRBJ1-4, with a tentative D call TRBD1 (5 bases). This CDR3 is built from 13 residues. Germline V gene lookup returns CDR1 LGHNA and CDR2 YNFKEQ. Trimming left V 6 bases short and J 8 bases short, with 13 bases between. The CDR3 is CASSPPAGEKLFF. CDR3 nucleotides: TGTGCCAGCAGTCCCCCCGCAGGGGAAAAACTGTTTTTT.

V gene TRBV9 combines with J gene TRBJ2-7; 9 bases are a match to TRBD2. Trimming cost V 2 bases and J 0 bases; bases outside gene matches: 3. CDR1 and CDR2 from the germline V gene are SGDLS and YYNGEE. The CDR3 is 15 residues long. Here the CDR3 DNA reads TGTGCCAGCAGCGTCAATAGCGGGAGCTCCTACGAGCAGTACTTC. It encodes CASSVNSGSSYEQYF.

The chain carries TRBV24-1 and TRBJ2-2, with TRBD1 matching over 10 bases. This CDR3 comprises 16 residues. The germline V gene encodes CDR1 KGHDR and CDR2 SFDVKD. J gave up 7 bases and V 3 bases, and 7 bases lay outside the gene matches. The CDR3 here is CATSDPPGQGSGELFF. In DNA, the CDR3 is TGTGCCACCAGTGATCCCCCGGGACAGGGGAGCGGGGAGCTGTTTTTT.

The chain carries TRBV6-1 and TRBJ1-5; D perhaps matches TRBD1 (6 bases). The CDR3 sequence is 16 residues long. V gave up 3 bases and J gave up 4 bases, with 16 bases separating them. The germline gives CDR1 MNHNS, CDR2 SASEGT. The DNA of the CDR3 is TGTGCCAGCAGTGATGCCGGCGGGGGCCTGAATCAGCCCCAGCATTTT. This codes for CASSDAGGGLNQPQHF.

This clonotype was counted between two and nine times. The gene calls are TRBV15 and TRBJ1-6; a weak D match, TRBD1 (5 bases). The CDR3 is 15 amino acids. Trimming pared 0 bases from V and 10 bases from J, leaving 13 bases between. Germline V gene sequence: CDR1 LNHNV, CDR2 YYDKDF (reference sequence). CDR3 in DNA: TGTGCCACCAGCAGAGAAGGGGCTGGTGAATCACCCCTCCACTTT. This gives the protein CATSREGAGESPLHF. Complete variable domain (other parts from reference TRBV15 and TRBJ1-6): DAMVIQNPRYQVTQFGKPVTLSCSQTLNHNVMYWYQQKSSQAPKLLFHYYDKDFNNEADTPDNFQSRRPNTSFCFLDIRSPGLGDTAMYLCATSREGAGESPLHFGNGTRLTVT.

DNA of the CDR3: TGTGCCAGCAGAGGACAGGGGGAAAGTAATTCACCCCTCCACTTT. It specifies CASRGQGESNSPLHF. The V call is TRBV12-3 or TRBV12-4, the J call TRBJ1-6; 10 bases line up with TRBD1. This CDR3 is built from 15 residues. After removal of 6 bases from V and 6 bases from J, the junction contained 5 bases not matched to a gene.

The chain's CDR3 is CASSPQRNTEAFF. In DNA form, the CDR3 reads TGTGCCAGCTCACCGCAGAGGAACACTGAAGCTTTCTTT. The genes are TRBV18 and TRBJ1-1; D ambiguous. The CDR3 loop spans 13 amino acids. Per the germline V gene, CDR1 is KGHSH and CDR2 is LQKENI. V gave up 3 bases and J gave up 1 base, with 6 bases separating them.

The chain uses TRBV7-9 and TRBJ2-5; 14 nucleotides match TRBD2. Near its end, the DNA agrees better with TRBJ2-7, so the J call may be wrong. Germline values: CDR1 SEHNR, CDR2 FQNEAQ (reference sequence). CDR3 length: 15 amino acids. As DNA, the CDR3 is TGTGCCAGCAGCCAGCGGACTAGCGGGAGGTACGAGCAGTACTTC. Protein sequence: CASSQRTSGRYEQYF.

This clonotype has a single count. This sequence joins TRBV6-1 and TRBJ1-4; no clear D gene. CDR3 length equals 12 residues. The germline V gene encodes CDR1 MNHNS and CDR2 SASEGT. Trimming cost V 8 bases and J 4 bases, with 8 bases left between them. The CDR3 nucleotides read TGTGCCAGCGCCGGCGGTAATGAAAAACTGTTTTTT. This sequence encodes CASAGGNEKLFF.

V usage is TRBV28 and J usage is TRBJ2-4; 12 bases line up with TRBD2. Per the germline V gene, CDR1 is MDHEN and CDR2 is SYDVKM. Unmatched junction bases numbered 7, after V lost 4 bases and J lost 3 bases. The CDR3 is 17 residues long. CDR3 sequence: CASSSPSTSGGKNIQYF. The CDR3 DNA is TGTGCCAGCAGTTCTCCCTCGACTAGCGGGGGCAAAAACATTCAGTACTTC.

Of note for this clonotype: A read error may be the cause here, since a much bigger clone is one base away. The rearrangement joins TRBV28 to TRBJ2-1; TRBD2 is a possible D gene (5 bases). V was cut by 4 bases and J by 8 bases, with 15 bases left in between. There are 14 residues in the CDR3. CDR1 is MDHEN, CDR2 SYDVKM, per germline. As DNA, the CDR3 is TGTGCCAGCAGTTCTCGGCCGGGAAACGATGAGCAGTTCTTC. Translated, it gives CASSSRPGNDEQFF.

This clonotype turned up a few times. The V call is TRBV29-1, the J call TRBJ2-1, with D uncertain. The V end was cut by 3 bases, the J end by 8 bases, with 11 bases between. Germline values: CDR1 SQVTM, CDR2 ANQGSEA. The CDR3 is 12 amino acids. DNA for the CDR3: TGCAGCGTTGACAGGTCGGGCGATGAGCAGTTCTTC. Protein sequence: CSVDRSGDEQFF.

This chain joins TRBV12-5 and TRBJ2-1; 12 nucleotides agree with TRBD2. This CDR3 is built from 15 residues. CDR1 is LGHNT, CDR2 FRNRAP, per germline. With 5 bases clipped from V and 6 bases from J, the junction kept 5 bases outside the gene matches. CDR3 sequence (DNA): TGTGCTAGTGGTCAGACTAGCGGGAGTGGCAATGAGCAGTTCTTC. This translates into CASGQTSGSGNEQFF.

As DNA, the CDR3 is TGCGCCAGCAGCTTGGGACTAGGCTGGGGCACAGATACGCAGTATTTT. Translating gives CASSLGLGWGTDTQYF. This rearrangement joins TRBV5-1 to TRBJ2-3, with TRBD2 as a possible D gene (6 bases). The germline V and J ends were trimmed by 0 bases and 1 base, with 12 bases remaining between them. CDR1 and CDR2 from the germline V gene are SGHRS and YFSETQ. The CDR3 spans 16 residues.

This clonotype was observed once. A junction boundary mismatches the germline segment, possibly from a read error. The rearrangement links TRBV6-1 to TRBJ1-5; TRBD1 agrees at 10 bases. This CDR3 is built from 15 residues. Germline CDR1 and CDR2: MNHNS and SASEGT. The CDR3 loop reads CTSSGTGASNQPQHF. As DNA, the CDR3 is TGTACCAGCAGTGGGACAGGGGCAAGCAATCAGCCCCAGCATTTT.

The chain recombines TRBV5-1 with TRBJ1-1; no clear D. CDR3 size: 13 residues. CDR1 is SGHRS, CDR2 YFSETQ, per germline. With 2 bases removed from V and 4 bases from J, the gap between germline ends came to 9 bases. CDR3 sequence (DNA): TGCGCCAGCAGCTTAAGGGAACTCACTGAAGCTTTCTTT. This codes for CASSLRELTEAFF. The full variable domain, rest sourced from reference TRBV5-1 and TRBJ1-1, is KAGVTQTPRYLIKTRGQQVTLSCSPISGHRSVSWYQQTPGQGLQFLFEYFSETQRNKGNFPGRFSGRQFSNSRSEMNVSTLELGDSALYLCASSLRELTEAFFGQGTRLTVV.

The chain links TRBV2 to TRBJ2-7; TRBD2 is a possible D gene (6 bases). CDR3 length: 14 residues. V was pared by 4 bases and J by 5 bases, with 15 bases between. Germline-derived CDR1 and CDR2 are SNHLY and FYNNEI. The CDR3 sequence is CASSGGEKVNEQYF. DNA for the CDR3: TGTGCCAGCAGTGGGGGGGAGAAGGTCAACGAGCAGTACTTC.